The 31 T cell receptor beta chains presented below share a single source sample, sequenced in a study of T cell repertoires in cytomegalovirus infection. MiXCR was run by TCRdb on the reads, yielding one entry per CDR3 protein. The sample lists 150,000 to 200,000 distinct CDR3 sequences, 17% seen once, with under 20% in the top ten. Sequences were obtained from CD8+ T cells from PBMCs. Source of these receptors: a human donor in good health (CMV status not recorded). Some clones in this sample may be carry-over from other donors' samples.

This clonotype showed up just a few times. The rearrangement joins TRBV12-5 to TRBJ2-6; D remains unclear. Germline V gene data show CDR1 as LGHNT and CDR2 as FRNRAP. Trimming removed 4 bases at V and 2 bases at J, with 6 bases between. This CDR3 has 14 amino acids. The CDR3 is CASGYPAGANVLTF. The CDR3 bases are TGTGCTAGTGGTTATCCAGCTGGGGCCAACGTCCTGACTTTC.

The V call is TRBV7-6, the J call TRBJ2-1; the D gene is possibly TRBD2 (5 bases). The CDR3 has 18 amino acids. CDR1 and CDR2 from the germline V gene are SGHVS and FNYEAQ. V shed 5 bases and J shed 0 bases, with 20 bases lying between them. The CDR3 bases are TGTGCCAGCAGCCCCGAGGGTGGCTACCAGAGCTCCTACAATGAGCAGTTCTTC. Residues: CASSPEGGYQSSYNEQFF. Together with reference TRBV7-6 and TRBJ2-1, the CDR3 gives the full variable domain: GAGVSQSPRYKVTKRGQDVALRCDPISGHVSLYWYRQALGQGPEFLTYFNYEAQQDKSGLPNDRFSAERPEGSISTLTIQRTEQRDSAMYRCASSPEGGYQSSYNEQFFGPGTRLTVL.

This clonotype was picked up a small number of times. This sequence joins TRBV28 and TRBJ2-1; maybe TRBD2 (6 bases). Germline V CDR1 and CDR2: MDHEN, SYDVKM. The CDR3 is 14 amino acids. V was clipped by 2 bases and J by 3 bases, with 8 bases between them. CDR3 sequence: CASSLGTDYNEQFF. CDR3 sequence (DNA): TGTGCCAGCAGTTTAGGGACTGACTACAATGAGCAGTTCTTC.

The gene calls are TRBV10-3 and TRBJ2-7; D unresolved. Germline-derived CDR1 and CDR2 are ENHRY and SYGVKD. With 2 bases removed from V and 5 bases from J, the gap between germline ends came to 10 bases. CDR3 length equals 13 residues. This CDR3 reads CAISEGTLNEQYF. DNA of the CDR3: TGTGCCATCAGTGAGGGCACGCTTAACGAGCAGTACTTC.

This clonotype was detected only a few times. CDR3 protein: CSVYYRDSTYEQYF. The CDR3 DNA sequence: TGCAGCGTCTACTACCGGGACAGCACCTACGAGCAGTACTTC. V is TRBV29-1 and J is TRBJ2-7; 7 bases agree with TRBD1. The CDR3 is 14 amino acids. Germline values: CDR1 SQVTM, CDR2 ANQGSEA. Germline trimming cut 6 bases from V and 2 bases from J; bases unmatched to any gene: 10.

The chain combines TRBV23-1 with TRBJ2-7, with D possibly being TRBD1 (7 bases). TRBV23-1 is an ORF, and what it does is uncertain. V shed 7 bases and J shed 0 bases, with 16 bases lying between them. The CDR3 contains 15 residues. This CDR3 is CASTQRAGGSYEQYF. The CDR3 DNA follows: TGCGCCAGCACCCAGCGGGCAGGGGGCTCCTACGAGCAGTACTTC.

Here the CDR3 reads CAIGGQGSEKLFF. CDR3 coding DNA: TGTGCCATTGGCGGACAGGGGAGTGAAAAACTGTTTTTT. V is TRBV19 and J is TRBJ1-4, with 9 bases lining up with TRBD1. CDR1 LNHDA and CDR2 SQIVND come from the germline V gene (reference sequence). This CDR3 is built from 13 residues. J was trimmed by 7 bases and V by 10 bases; bases with no gene match: 7.

This chain joins TRBV7-9 and TRBJ2-2, with a tentative D call TRBD2 (6 bases). Germline V gives CDR1 SEHNR, CDR2 FQNEAQ (reference sequence). Trimming pared 7 bases from V and 4 bases from J, leaving 19 bases between. This CDR3 has 16 residues. This CDR3 is CASTRAQTSGTGELFF. The CDR3 coding sequence is TGTGCCAGCACCCGGGCCCAGACTAGTGGCACCGGGGAGCTGTTTTTT.

The chain couples TRBV6-2 or TRBV6-3 to TRBJ2-7; 12 bases line up with TRBD2. CDR3 size: 17 residues. The ends lost 2 bases at V and 2 bases at J; junction bases unmatched: 7. CDR1 is MNHEY and CDR2 is SVGEGT in the germline V gene. The CDR3 spells CASSYTPTSGRTYEQYF. The CDR3 DNA reads as TGTGCCAGCAGTTACACCCCTACTAGCGGGAGGACCTACGAGCAGTACTTC.

J is TRBJ2-2 and V is TRBV29-1, with 7 bases that match TRBD2. The CDR3 runs to 14 residues. CDR1 is SQVTM and CDR2 is ANQGSEA in the germline V gene. With V trimmed by 4 bases and J by 4 bases, 6 bases remained unmatched. Here the CDR3 reads CSVASGGITGELFF. The CDR3, as DNA: TGCAGCGTTGCTAGCGGAGGGATCACCGGGGAGCTGTTTTTT.

This clonotype was seen a few times. The J gene is TRBJ2-7, the V gene TRBV5-3; 11 bases are a match to TRBD2. TRBV5-3 is an ORF, and what it does is uncertain. The CDR3 spans 15 residues. The trim removed 8 bases at V and 4 bases at J, leaving 11 bases unmatched. The CDR3 DNA reads TGTGCCAGCAGATCTACTAGCGGGAGAGTGTACGAGCAGTACTTC. This encodes CASRSTSGRVYEQYF.

This clonotype has more than one count but fewer than ten. The rearrangement links TRBV20-1 to TRBJ2-3, with a possible D match to TRBD2 (5 bases). This CDR3 is 17 amino acids long. CDR1 and CDR2 from the germline V gene are DFQATT and SNEGSKA (reference sequence). Trimming took 0 bases from V and 2 from J, leaving 18 bases between them. The CDR3 here is CSARDYQRSNPTDTQYF. As DNA, the CDR3 is TGCAGTGCTAGAGATTACCAGCGGTCGAACCCCACAGATACGCAGTATTTT.

This clonotype was detected many times. The CDR3 DNA reads as TGCGCCAGCAGCCCCGAGGGAGGGGTAGCGCGGAGCTCCTACAATGAGCAGTTCTTC. As protein: CASSPEGGVARSSYNEQFF. The V call is TRBV4-1, the J call TRBJ2-1, with 7 bases lining up with TRBD2. The germline V gene encodes CDR1 MGHRA and CDR2 YSYEKL. V was clipped by 4 bases and J by 0 bases; unmatched bases: 15. The CDR3 runs to 19 residues.

This chain connects TRBV28 to TRBJ2-7; 10 nucleotides match TRBD1. CDR1 is MDHEN and CDR2 is SYDVKM in the germline V gene. The CDR3 sequence is 16 residues long. The V and J ends lost 5 bases and 2 bases, in that order; junction bases with no gene match: 9. The CDR3 nucleotides read TGTGCCAGCAGTGCTGACAGGGGGCGAGCGGCCTACGAGCAGTACTTC. Protein sequence: CASSADRGRAAYEQYF.

This clonotype was observed at least ten times. This chain uses TRBV28 with TRBJ1-2; TRBD1 agrees at 7 bases. The germline V gene has CDR1 MDHEN and CDR2 SYDVKM. J gave up 5 bases and V 5 bases, and 14 bases lay outside the gene matches. This CDR3 is built from 16 residues. CDR3 nucleotides: TGTGCCAGCAGTCTCCCCCCGACAGGGTCATGGTATGGCTACACCTTC. Residues: CASSLPPTGSWYGYTF.

The V and J genes are TRBV27 and TRBJ2-1, with 7 positions matching TRBD2. Looked up from germline, CDR1 is MNHEY and CDR2 is SMNVEV (reference sequence). The CDR3 consists of 13 residues. V lost 2 bases and J lost 9; bases outside the gene matches: 4. DNA for the CDR3: TGTGCCAGCAGTTTACCCGGGGAGGGTGAGCAGTTCTTC. Protein sequence: CASSLPGEGEQFF.

The genes are TRBV20-1 and TRBJ2-5; no firm D call. Germline-derived CDR1 and CDR2 are DFQATT and SNEGSKA (reference sequence). Trimming took 3 bases from V and 2 from J, leaving 19 bases between them. The CDR3 consists of 16 residues. The CDR3 region is CSASSADWPGQETQYF. CDR3 sequence (DNA): TGCAGTGCTAGTTCGGCGGATTGGCCAGGACAAGAGACCCAGTACTTC.

The CDR3 is CASSPAGTGKNTEAFF. The CDR3 DNA is TGTGCCAGCTCACCAGCCGGGACAGGGAAGAACACTGAAGCTTTCTTT. The chain carries TRBV18 and TRBJ1-1; 9 bases fit TRBD1. The trim removed 2 bases at V and 1 base at J, leaving 5 bases unmatched. Germline lookup yields CDR1 KGHSH and CDR2 LQKENI. The CDR3 length is 16 residues.

The gene calls are TRBV7-8 and TRBJ2-7, with a tentative D call TRBD1 (6 bases). The CDR3 totals 14 residues. Germline CDR1 reads SGHVS; CDR2 reads FQNEAQ. Trimming took 5 bases from V and 0 from J, leaving 11 bases between them. The CDR3 region has the DNA TGTGCCAGCAGCCAGGACAGTAGCTCCTACGAGCAGTACTTC. It specifies CASSQDSSSYEQYF.

The rearrangement links TRBV7-8 to TRBJ2-7; the D is unclear. The germline CDR1 and CDR2 sequences are SGHVS and FQNEAQ. V shed 0 bases and J shed 1 base, with 10 bases lying between them. There are 15 residues in the CDR3. CDR3 coding DNA: TGTGCCAGCAGCTTAGCCGCCGGGCCATCCTACGAGCAGTACTTC. Its translation is CASSLAAGPSYEQYF.

V gene TRBV6-2 or TRBV6-3 combines with J gene TRBJ2-5; D is uncertain. CDR3 length: 14 residues. V was pared by 5 bases and J by 0 bases, with 10 bases between. The germline V gene encodes CDR1 MNHEY and CDR2 SVGEGT. CDR3 bases: TGTGCCAGCAGTCCTATATCTTACCAAGAGACCCAGTACTTC. It is translated as CASSPISYQETQYF.

This clonotype was recorded at least ten times. The V call is TRBV5-5, the J call TRBJ1-2; TRBD1 matches at 7 bases. This CDR3 spans 15 amino acids. Germline CDR1 and CDR2: SGHKS and YYEKEE (reference sequence). V was clipped by 4 bases and J by 5 bases; unmatched bases: 11. The CDR3 sequence: CASSHRDSSWYGYTF. As DNA, the CDR3 is TGTGCCAGCAGCCACCGGGACAGTTCCTGGTATGGCTACACCTTC.

This clonotype was detected only a few times. The V call is TRBV4-1, the J call TRBJ2-1; 9 bases fit TRBD1. The CDR3 runs 16 residues. The germline V gene has CDR1 MGHRA and CDR2 YSYEKL. Trimming cost V 4 bases and J 1 base; bases outside gene matches: 5. The CDR3 here is CASSPPGQGSYNEQFF. Here the CDR3 DNA reads TGCGCCAGCAGCCCCCCGGGACAGGGTTCCTACAATGAGCAGTTCTTC.

This chain uses TRBV7-3 with TRBJ2-3; D may match TRBD1 or TRBD2 (5 bases each). The CDR3 spans 17 residues. Germline V CDR1 and CDR2: SGHTA, FQGTGA. V was cut by 2 bases and J by 6 bases, with 21 bases left in between. The CDR3 protein is CASSLQARGTGPDTQYF. The CDR3 region has the DNA TGTGCCAGCAGCTTACAGGCACGAGGGACGGGACCCGATACGCAGTATTTT. The whole variable domain, filled in from reference TRBV7-3 and TRBJ2-3, reads GAGVSQTPSNKVTEKGKYVELRCDPISGHTALYWYRQSLGQGPEFLIYFQGTGAADDSGLPNDRFFAVRPEGSVSTLKIQRTERGDSAVYLCASSLQARGTGPDTQYFGPGTRLTVL.

This clonotype has only a few counts. The chain combines TRBV28 with TRBJ2-1; maybe TRBD1 (6 bases). V lost 1 base and J 6 bases, leaving 10 bases between the germline ends. The CDR3 spans 14 residues. Germline V gene sequence: CDR1 MDHEN, CDR2 SYDVKM. CDR3 DNA: TGTGCCAGCAGTTTATCAGGGGCTATCAATGAGCAGTTCTTC. Translated, it gives CASSLSGAINEQFF.

This chain connects TRBV28 to TRBJ1-2; D remains ambiguous. Trimming stripped 5 bases from V and 6 bases from J, with 10 bases between. There are 12 residues in the CDR3. Germline CDR1 MDHEN, CDR2 SYDVKM. The CDR3 DNA reads as TGTGCCAGCAGTCCCGGGCCCCATGGCTACACCTTC. It yields the protein CASSPGPHGYTF.

This clonotype turned up a few times. The V gene is TRBV6-1, the J gene TRBJ1-5; D possibly corresponds to TRBD1 (6 bases). CDR3 size: 14 residues. The germline V gene encodes CDR1 MNHNS and CDR2 SASEGT. The V end was cut by 6 bases, the J end by 6 bases, with 15 bases between. CDR3 bases: TGTGCCAGCAGCGAGACAGGTTTTGGTCAGCCCCAGCATTTT. The encoded protein is CASSETGFGQPQHF.

This clonotype has a handful of counts. The chain joins TRBV19 to TRBJ2-5; D ambiguous. The germline V and J ends were trimmed by 6 bases and 0 bases, with 8 bases remaining between them. Germline V gives CDR1 LNHDA, CDR2 SQIVND (reference sequence). The length of the CDR3 is 13 residues. The CDR3 nucleotides read TGTGCCAGTAGGCCAGAGTACCAAGAGACCCAGTACTTC. This gives the protein CASRPEYQETQYF.

The table lists this clonotype with a few counts. The chain recombines TRBV7-8 with TRBJ2-5; D is uncertain. The V and J ends lost 2 bases and 5 bases respectively, with 9 bases between them. CDR3 length: 13 amino acids. Germline V gene sequence: CDR1 SGHVS, CDR2 FQNEAQ. As DNA, the CDR3 is TGTGCCAGCAGCTTAATCGACGGGGAGACCCAGTACTTC. It specifies CASSLIDGETQYF.

A few counts support this clonotype. The V and J genes are TRBV7-6 and TRBJ2-7; D is uncertain. Germline loops: CDR1 SGHVS, CDR2 FNYEAQ. The germline V and J ends were trimmed by 5 bases and 1 base, with 9 bases remaining between them. The CDR3 spans 13 residues. The CDR3 spells CASSPSRSYEQYF. CDR3 nucleotide sequence: TGTGCCAGCAGCCCGTCGCGGTCCTACGAGCAGTACTTC.

The gene calls are TRBV6-1 and TRBJ1-5; D gene ambiguous. V shed 5 bases and J shed 3 bases, with 11 bases lying between them. Germline assignment: CDR1 MNHNS and CDR2 SASEGT. The CDR3 runs to 14 residues. DNA for the CDR3: TGTGCCAGCAGTATCGGCGCACCCAATCAGCCCCAGCATTTT. Amino acid sequence: CASSIGAPNQPQHF.